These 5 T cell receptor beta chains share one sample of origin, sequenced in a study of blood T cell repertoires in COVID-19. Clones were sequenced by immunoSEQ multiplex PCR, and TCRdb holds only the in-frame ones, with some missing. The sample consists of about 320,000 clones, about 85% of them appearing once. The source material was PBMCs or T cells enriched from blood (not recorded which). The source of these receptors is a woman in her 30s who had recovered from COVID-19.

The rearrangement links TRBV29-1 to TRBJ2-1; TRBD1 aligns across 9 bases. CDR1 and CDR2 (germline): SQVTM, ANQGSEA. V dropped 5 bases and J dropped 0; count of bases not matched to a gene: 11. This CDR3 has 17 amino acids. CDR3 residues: CSVSGTGNFSSYNEQFF. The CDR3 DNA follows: TGCAGCGTTTCCGGGACAGGGAACTTTAGCTCCTACAATGAGCAGTTCTTC.

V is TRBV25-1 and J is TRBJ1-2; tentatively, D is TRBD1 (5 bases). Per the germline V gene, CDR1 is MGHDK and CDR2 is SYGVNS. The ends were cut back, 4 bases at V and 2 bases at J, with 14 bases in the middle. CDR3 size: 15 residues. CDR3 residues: CASSGRGGYNYGYTF. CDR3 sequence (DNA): TGTGCCAGCAGTGGGCGGGGGGGGTACAACTATGGCTACACCTTC.

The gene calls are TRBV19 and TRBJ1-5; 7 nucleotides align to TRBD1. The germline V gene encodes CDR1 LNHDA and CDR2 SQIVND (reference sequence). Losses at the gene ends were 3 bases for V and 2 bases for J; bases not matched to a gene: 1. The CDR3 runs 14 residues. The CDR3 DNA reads TGTGCCAGTAGTATCCAGGGGGGCAATCAGCCCCAGCATTTT. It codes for CASSIQGGNQPQHF.

CDR3 protein: CASSQDFTGGETQYF. CDR3 in DNA: TGTGCCAGCAGCCAAGATTTTACGGGCGGGGAGACCCAGTACTTC. This rearrangement joins TRBV3-1 (or the pseudogene TRBV3-2) to TRBJ2-5, with D perhaps matching TRBD2 (5 bases). Deletions cut 0 bases from V and 5 bases from J, with 13 bases between. The CDR3 covers 15 residues. Germline values: CDR1 LGHDT, CDR2 YNNKEL (reference sequence).

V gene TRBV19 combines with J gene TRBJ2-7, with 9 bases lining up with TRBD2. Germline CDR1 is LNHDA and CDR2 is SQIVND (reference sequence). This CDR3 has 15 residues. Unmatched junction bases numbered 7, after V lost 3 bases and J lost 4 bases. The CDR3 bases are TGTGCCAGTAGTATCGGCCTAGCGGGGATGTACGAGCAGTACTTC. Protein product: CASSIGLAGMYEQYF.